These T cell receptor beta chains were read from a single sample in a study of identical twins. One entry per CDR3 protein results from TCRdb running MiXCR on the 5' RACE reads. The table shows about 920,000 distinct CDR3 sequences, with more than 9% occurring only once. These data also featured in a second study, about yellow fever vaccine responses in identical twins.

The specimen was PBMCs. The receptors derive from a woman younger than 35 in good health. CDR3s include the opening cysteine and the closing phenylalanine or tryptophan. A D gene is named only where the DNA matches it firmly. Expanded clones get a size class; other rows say once, few or many, or leave the size out.

abundance	d_gene	v_gene	j_gene	CDR3aa	CDR3nt
many	.	TRBV10-2	TRBJ2-1	CASSDFSPGRWEQFF	TGCGCCAGCAGTGACTTTAGCCCTGGTCGCTGGGAGCAGTTCTTC
few	.	TRBV20-1	TRBJ2-5	CSASAETQYF	TGCAGTGCCAGTGCCGAGACCCAGTACTTC
.	.	TRBV20-1	TRBJ2-7	CSASRGQGITEQYF	TGCAGTGCCTCTCGGGGTCAGGGGATCACCGAGCAGTACTTC
few	TRBD1	TRBV3-1	TRBJ2-7	CASSQDRDSKSEQYF	TGTGCCAGCAGCCAAGATCGGGACAGTAAATCCGAGCAGTACTTC
many	.	TRBV7-9	TRBJ1-4	CASSLVAGNEKLFF	TGTGCCAGCAGCTTAGTCGCAGGGAATGAAAAACTGTTTTTT
few	TRBD2	TRBV10-1	TRBJ2-1	CASSPGGVEGNEQFF	TGCGCCAGCAGCCCGGGGGGGGTTGAAGGCAATGAGCAGTTCTTC
few	.	TRBV20-1	TRBJ2-1	CSALAVPSYNEQFF	TGCAGTGCCTTAGCGGTTCCCTCCTACAATGAGCAGTTCTTC
.	.	TRBV3-1	TRBJ1-1	CASSQIGGTEAFF	TGTGCCAGCAGCCAGATCGGGGGCACTGAAGCTTTCTTT
many	.	TRBV12-3/TRBV12-4	TRBJ1-1	CATRGNTEAFF	TGTGCCACAAGAGGCAACACTGAAGCTTTCTTT
.	.	TRBV12-3/TRBV12-4	TRBJ2-4	CASSLEGAGNIQYF	TGTGCCAGCAGTTTGGAGGGGGCCGGGAACATTCAGTACTTC
few	.	TRBV20-1	TRBJ2-1	CSARWDNEQFF	TGCAGTGCTAGGTGGGATAATGAGCAGTTCTTC
.	.	TRBV11-2	TRBJ1-4	CASSLATLANEKLFF	TGTGCCAGCAGCTTAGCGACACTGGCTAATGAAAAACTGTTTTTT
.	.	TRBV7-2	TRBJ2-5	CASSFDPVKTQYF	TGTGCCAGCAGCTTCGACCCAGTTAAGACCCAGTACTTC
few	TRBD1	TRBV7-9	TRBJ2-1	CASSGDRGHTEQFF	TGTGCCAGCAGCGGCGACAGGGGGCACACTGAGCAGTTCTTC
many	.	TRBV7-3	TRBJ1-2	CASSLTGLGRESGYTF	TGTGCCAGCAGCTTAACCGGGCTCGGCAGGGAGTCTGGCTACACCTTC
.	.	TRBV20-1	TRBJ2-3	CSATARTDTQYF	TGCAGTGCTACAGCGCGCACAGATACGCAGTATTTT
.	TRBD2	TRBV4-1	TRBJ2-1	CASSQDPSGGAVEQFF	TGCGCCAGCAGCCAAGACCCCAGCGGGGGGGCCGTCGAGCAGTTCTTC
.	TRBD2	TRBV10-3	TRBJ2-1	CAISLGGRDNEQFF	TGTGCCATCAGCTTGGGCGGGAGGGACAATGAGCAGTTCTTC
.	.	TRBV9	TRBJ2-7	CASSPAGLYEQYF	TGTGCCAGCAGCCCGGCGGGGCTCTACGAGCAGTACTTC
.	TRBD2	TRBV3-1	TRBJ2-3	CTSSLRGGLLAAHRDTQYF	TGTACCAGCAGCCTTAGAGGGGGGTTACTAGCGGCCCATAGAGATACGCAGTATTTT
few	.	TRBV5-4	TRBJ1-2	CASSFLRGAVDGYTF	TGTGCCAGCAGCTTTCTAAGGGGGGCTGTCGATGGCTACACCTTC
.	TRBD2	TRBV7-9	TRBJ2-1	CASSARLAGAKDNEQFF	TGTGCCAGCAGCGCCCGACTAGCGGGGGCGAAGGACAATGAGCAGTTCTTC
few	.	TRBV7-9	TRBJ1-4	CASSLEVDAALFF	TGTGCCAGCAGCTTAGAAGTGGACGCTGCACTGTTTTTT
.	.	TRBV11-1	TRBJ2-1	CASTTRGIYNEQFF	TGTGCCAGCACGACACGGGGAATTTACAATGAGCAGTTCTTC
few	.	TRBV11-3	TRBJ1-6	CASSLDRPPLHF	TGTGCCAGCAGCTTAGATCGGCCACCGCTCCACTTT
many	.	TRBV5-1	TRBJ2-3	CASSPGDGTDTQYF	TGCGCCAGCAGCCCAGGGGACGGCACAGATACGCAGTATTTT
.	TRBD1	TRBV4-1	TRBJ1-1	CASSHLGQLNTEAFF	TGCGCCAGCAGCCACCTGGGACAGCTTAACACTGAAGCTTTCTTT
.	.	TRBV28	TRBJ2-2	CASSLASPPTGELFF	TGTGCCAGCAGCCTAGCGAGCCCGCCCACCGGGGAGCTGTTTTTT
few	.	TRBV7-8	TRBJ1-1	CASSLLDRGVAFF	TGTGCCAGCAGCTTACTCGATCGAGGGGTGGCTTTCTTT
few	.	TRBV12-2	TRBJ1-1	CASRFMLNGGNTEAFF	TGTGCAAGTCGCTTCATGCTGAATGGGGGGAACACTGAAGCTTTCTTT
few	.	TRBV5-1	TRBJ2-3	CASSLGRGRSTDTQYF	TGCGCCAGCAGCTTGGGTCGGGGGCGTAGCACAGATACGCAGTATTTT
few	.	TRBV7-6	TRBJ2-3	CASSLDPSGGWGTDTQYF	TGTGCCAGCAGCTTAGACCCCTCTGGAGGGTGGGGAACAGATACGCAGTATTTT
.	.	TRBV5-8	TRBJ2-3	CASSLADRSSTDTQYF	TGTGCCAGCAGCTTGGCCGACAGGTCGAGCACAGATACGCAGTATTTT
many	.	TRBV12-3/TRBV12-4	TRBJ1-5	CASSLSSNQPQHF	TGTGCCAGCAGCTTGTCTAGCAATCAGCCCCAGCATTTT
few	.	TRBV5-1	TRBJ2-1	CASSLGRGFGYEQFF	TGCGCCAGCAGCTTGGGGCGGGGATTCGGTTATGAGCAGTTCTTC
.	.	TRBV5-1	TRBJ2-6	CASSINQAGANVLTF	TGCGCCAGCAGCATTAACCAGGCAGGGGCCAACGTCCTGACTTTC